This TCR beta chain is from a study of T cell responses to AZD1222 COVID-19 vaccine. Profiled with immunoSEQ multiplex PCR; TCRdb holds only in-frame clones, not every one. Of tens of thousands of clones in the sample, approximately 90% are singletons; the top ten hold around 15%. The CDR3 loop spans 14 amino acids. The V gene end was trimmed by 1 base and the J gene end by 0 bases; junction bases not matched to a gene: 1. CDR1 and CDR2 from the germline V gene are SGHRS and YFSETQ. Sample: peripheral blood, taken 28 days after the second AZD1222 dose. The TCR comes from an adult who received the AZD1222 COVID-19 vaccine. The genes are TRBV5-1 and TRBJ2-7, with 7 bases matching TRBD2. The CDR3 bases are TGCGCCAGCAGCTTGCGGGGGGACTCCTACGAGCAGTACTTC. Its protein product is CASSLRGDSYEQYF.